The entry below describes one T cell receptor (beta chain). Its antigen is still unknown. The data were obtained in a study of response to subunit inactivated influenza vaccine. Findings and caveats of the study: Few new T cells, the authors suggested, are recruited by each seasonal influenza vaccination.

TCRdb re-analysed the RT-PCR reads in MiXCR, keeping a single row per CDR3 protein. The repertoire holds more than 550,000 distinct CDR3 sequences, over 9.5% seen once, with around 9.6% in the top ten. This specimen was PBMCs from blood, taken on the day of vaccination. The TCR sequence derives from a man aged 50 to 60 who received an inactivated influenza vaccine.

In DNA form, the CDR3 reads TGTGCCAGCAGCTTAAACACCAATCAGCCCCAGCATTTT. This codes for CASSLNTNQPQHF. This chain links TRBV7-9 with TRBJ1-5, with unresolved D. V lost 2 bases and J 3 bases, leaving 5 bases between the germline ends. This CDR3 contains 13 residues. Germline V gene data show CDR1 as SEHNR and CDR2 as FQNEAQ (reference sequence).